This T cell receptor (beta chain) was profiled in a study of shared clonotypes between healthy human individuals. Study-level findings and limits: For naive CD4 cells, around 5.1% of clonotypes were shared across a few donors. Compared with memory subsets, naive subsets generally had larger estimated richness.

Trimming removed 9 bases from V and 2 bases from J, with 8 bases in between. The CDR3 runs to 12 residues. Germline values: CDR1 SNHLY, CDR2 FYNNEI. Using immunoSEQ multiplex PCR, the repertoire was profiled, and TCRdb retains in-frame clones only, with some absent. The table records approximately 2,200,000 clones, roughly 91% of them present only once. Naive CD8 cells lacked CD45RO and underwent positive selection for CCR7, leaving out terminally differentiated effector memory CD45RA+ cells. HIV-negative, healthy adults without recent acute infections or vaccinations were the donors. This clone was detected only once. Its specificity is unknown.

V usage is TRBV2 and J usage is TRBJ2-1; D could derive from TRBD1 or TRBD2 (5 bases each). The receptor was derived from a man in his late teens or twenties in good health. Some clones in this sample may be carry-over from other donors' samples. Sequenced sample: naive CD8+ T cells from PBMCs. CDR3 nucleotides: TGTGCCAGTAGAGGGGCCTACAATGAGCAGTTCTTC. Translated: CASRGAYNEQFF.